This record covers a single T cell receptor beta chain. Its antigen remains unknown. Sequencing used immunoSEQ multiplex PCR; TCRdb keeps in-frame clones, though not all of them. The sample holds roughly 1,000,000 clones, 78% seen once. The sample originates from a study of shared clonotypes between healthy human individuals. Study as a whole: Used for every donor were three CD4 naive, three CD4 memory, two CD8 naive and one CD8 memory plate. The study, taken as a whole, reports: Naive CD4 clonotypes overlapped across several donors at about 5%. Sorted-subset sequencing, rarefaction showed, was incomplete despite large depth.

V was clipped by 3 bases and J by 1 base; unmatched bases: 7. The CDR3 is 17 residues long. Looked up from germline, CDR1 is KGHSH and CDR2 is LQKENI. The source of this sequence is a man between 18 and 35 years old in good health. Some clones in this sample may be carry-over from other donors' samples. Sequencing was carried out using memory CD4+ T cells from PBMCs. Regarding subset: CD45RA-negative fraction. This rearrangement joins TRBV18 to TRBJ2-4; 9 bases are a match to TRBD2. For the CDR3, the DNA is TGTGCCAGCTCACCTTTAGCGGGAGTTGTCGCCAAAAACATTCAGTACTTC. This sequence encodes CASSPLAGVVAKNIQYF.